Listed here are 20 T cell receptor beta chains from one sample, sequenced in a study of beta chain features in type 1 diabetes. Expressed TCRB transcripts were sequenced after all isolated RNA was converted to cDNA. Assay: immunoSEQ multiplex PCR; the TCRdb copy retains only in-frame clones and omits some. The sample records around 310,000 clones, approximately 11% being singletons. Sequencing used naive CD4+ T cells from blood. These receptors all stem from a young woman in good health.

This chain connects TRBV5-1 to TRBJ2-1, with 9 positions matching TRBD2. Germline CDR1 and CDR2: SGHRS and YFSETQ. Trimming took 4 bases from V and 4 from J; bases not matched to a gene: 12. This CDR3 is built from 17 residues. The CDR3 spells CASSQHLAGLSYNEQFF. The DNA of the CDR3 is TGCGCCAGCAGCCAACACCTAGCGGGACTAAGTTACAATGAGCAGTTCTTC.

The sample holds a few counts of this clone. This chain joins TRBV18 and TRBJ2-7, with TRBD2 matching over 7 bases. Per the germline V gene, CDR1 is KGHSH and CDR2 is LQKENI. This CDR3 has 14 amino acids. V lost 3 bases and J lost 3; bases outside the gene matches: 5. CDR3 DNA sequence: TGTGCCAGCTCACCTGGCGGGAGTAACTACGAGCAGTACTTC. It is translated as CASSPGGSNYEQYF.

The chain uses TRBV6-5 and TRBJ2-1; tentatively, D is TRBD2 (5 bases). V was cut by 6 bases and J by 0 bases, with 12 bases left in between. There are 15 residues in the CDR3. The V gene's germline CDR1 is MNHEY and CDR2 SVGAGI. The CDR3 loop is CASSLRGSSYNEQFF. The CDR3 nucleotides read TGTGCCAGCAGCTTACGGGGAAGCTCCTACAATGAGCAGTTCTTC.

The gene calls are TRBV4-2 and TRBJ2-7; 9 bases are a match to TRBD2. J gave up 7 bases and V 4 bases, and 8 bases lay outside the gene matches. This CDR3 has 14 amino acids. Germline V gene lookup returns CDR1 LGHNA and CDR2 YNFKEQ. CDR3 sequence (DNA): TGTGCCAGCAGCCCTAGCGGGACCTCTTATGAGCAGTACTTC. Encoded protein: CASSPSGTSYEQYF.

The chain uses TRBV6-6 and TRBJ2-7; a possible D gene is TRBD1 (5 bases). Germline V lookup: CDR1 MNHNY, CDR2 SVGAGI (reference sequence). The CDR3 extends over 13 amino acids. V gave up 8 bases and J gave up 3 bases, with 14 bases separating them. This CDR3 is CASSGRVSYEQYF. The CDR3 bases are TGTGCCAGCTCCGGCAGGGTAAGCTACGAGCAGTACTTC.

There are a few counts of this clone. This chain links TRBV6-5 with TRBJ2-1; D possibly corresponds to TRBD2 (6 bases). Between the trimmed V and J ends, which lost 2 bases and 4 bases, there was a span of 15 bases. CDR3 length: 16 residues. Germline loops: CDR1 MNHEY, CDR2 SVGAGI. This CDR3 reads CASSYRLGRGYNEQFF. The DNA for the CDR3 is TGTGCCAGCAGTTACCGGCTCGGGAGAGGGTACAATGAGCAGTTCTTC.

The chain combines TRBV5-4 with TRBJ2-3, with a tentative D call TRBD2 (5 bases). Looked up from germline, CDR1 is SGHNT and CDR2 is YYREEE (reference sequence). V shed 6 bases and J shed 0 bases, with 11 bases lying between them. The CDR3 runs to 14 residues. The CDR3 region is CASIKGGSTDTQYF. The CDR3 DNA reads TGTGCCAGCATCAAGGGCGGGAGCACAGATACGCAGTATTTT.

This clone was picked up a small number of times. The chain has TRBV4-3 and TRBJ1-2; TRBD1 aligns across 8 bases. The CDR3 contains 16 residues. V lost 1 base to trimming and J lost 1 base; unmatched junction nucleotides: 5. Germline-derived CDR1 and CDR2 are LGHNA and YSLEER. DNA for the CDR3: TGCGCCAGCAGCCAAGCCGGGGACAGGAATAACTATGGCTACACCTTC. Encoded protein: CASSQAGDRNNYGYTF.

This chain joins TRBV5-6 and TRBJ2-1; 10 bases align to TRBD2. The CDR3 consists of 16 residues. V shed 3 bases, J shed 3 bases, and the junction held 6 bases outside the gene matches. In germline, CDR1 is SGHDT, CDR2 YYEEEE. The CDR3 bases are TGTGCCAGCAGCTCCACTAGCGGGACTAACTACAATGAGCAGTTCTTC. The encoded protein is CASSSTSGTNYNEQFF. Full variable domain (rest looked up from reference TRBV5-6 and TRBJ2-1): DAGVTQSPTHLIKTRGQQVTLRCSPKSGHDTVSWYQQALGQGPQFIFQYYEEEERQRGNFPDRFSGHQFPNYSSELNVNALLLGDSALYLCASSSTSGTNYNEQFFGPGTRLTVL.

This clone turned up a few times. This rearrangement joins TRBV6-4 to TRBJ1-1; D possibly corresponds to TRBD1 (5 bases). Germline loops: CDR1 MRHNA, CDR2 SNTAGT. Trimming shortened V by 0 bases and J by 8 bases, and 10 bases separated the two germline ends. CDR3 length: 13 amino acids. The CDR3 region is CASSDSTTEEAFF. The DNA of the CDR3 is TGTGCCAGCAGTGACTCAACGACAGAGGAAGCTTTCTTT.

The J gene is TRBJ2-7, the V gene TRBV7-2; D perhaps matches TRBD2 (5 bases). V was cut by 4 bases and J by 2 bases, with 12 bases left in between. Germline assignment: CDR1 SGHTA and CDR2 FQGNSA. This CDR3 spans 14 amino acids. Here the CDR3 DNA reads TGTGCCAGCAGCTCCCAGCGGCAGGCCTACGAGCAGTACTTC. Translating gives CASSSQRQAYEQYF.

This chain links TRBV10-3 with TRBJ2-6; 8 positions match TRBD2. The germline gives CDR1 ENHRY, CDR2 SYGVKD. The CDR3 has 13 residues. V lost 11 bases, J lost 4 bases, and 4 bases stayed unmatched. CDR3 DNA sequence: TGTGCCTCCGGGGGGGCCGGGGCCAACGTCCTGACTTTC. Residues: CASGGAGANVLTF.

This clone was seen a handful of times. This CDR3 reads CASSSDSVYGYTF. The CDR3 DNA is TGTGCCAGCAGCTCCGACAGTGTGTATGGCTACACCTTC. The J gene is TRBJ1-2, the V gene TRBV11-2; a possible D gene is TRBD1 (5 bases). The CDR3 loop spans 13 amino acids. Germline assignment: CDR1 SGHAT and CDR2 FQNNGV. Deletions cut 4 bases from V and 5 bases from J, with 11 bases between.

The rearrangement joins TRBV28 to TRBJ2-2; 8 bases fit TRBD2. After removal of 8 bases from V and 5 bases from J, the junction contained 7 bases not matched to a gene. The germline CDR1 and CDR2 sequences are MDHEN and SYDVKM. This CDR3 is 14 amino acids long. The CDR3 DNA reads as TGTGCCAGCGTACCGGGAGGGGCAACCGGGGAGCTGTTTTTT. Protein product: CASVPGGATGELFF. Full variable domain (rest looked up from reference TRBV28 and TRBJ2-2): DVKVTQSSRYLVKRTGEKVFLECVQDMDHENMFWYRQDPGLGLRLIYFSYDVKMKEKGDIPEGYSVSREKKERFSLILESASTNQTSMYLCASVPGGATGELFFGEGSRLTVL.

This sequence joins TRBV7-6 and TRBJ2-5; no clear D gene. V was cut by 4 bases and J by 5 bases, with 5 bases left in between. Germline-derived CDR1 and CDR2 are SGHVS and FNYEAQ. The CDR3 is 11 amino acids. The CDR3 loop reads CASSSRETQYF. The CDR3 DNA sequence: TGTGCCAGCAGCTCTAGGGAGACCCAGTACTTC.

This clone appeared a few times. The chain is built from TRBV7-2 and TRBJ2-4; D possibly corresponds to TRBD1 (6 bases). Looked up from germline, CDR1 is SGHTA and CDR2 is FQGNSA. V shed 3 bases and J shed 3 bases, with 9 bases lying between them. This CDR3 spans 14 amino acids. CDR3 sequence: CASSFTGSKNIQYF. The CDR3 DNA reads TGTGCCAGCAGCTTCACAGGGAGCAAAAACATTCAGTACTTC.

This clone was seen a handful of times. This chain joins TRBV2 and TRBJ1-5; D is ambiguous. The CDR3 extends over 13 amino acids. The V end lost 7 bases, the J end lost 4 bases, and 11 bases lay between the germline ends. In germline, CDR1 is SNHLY, CDR2 FYNNEI. CDR3 amino acids: CASTSELNQPQHF. For the CDR3, the DNA is TGTGCCAGCACCTCGGAGCTTAATCAGCCCCAGCATTTT. The whole variable domain, remainder taken from reference TRBV2 and TRBJ1-5, is EPEVTQTPSHQVTQMGQEVILRCVPISNHLYFYWYRQILGQKVEFLVSFYNNEISEKSEIFDDQFSVERPDGSNFTLKIRSTKLEDSAMYFCASTSELNQPQHFGDGTRLSIL.

This chain uses TRBV10-3 with TRBJ1-5; D might be TRBD1 (6 bases). The CDR3 runs 15 residues. V was trimmed by 5 bases and J by 2 bases, leaving 13 bases between them. Germline CDR1 is ENHRY and CDR2 is SYGVKD. CDR3 nucleotides: TGTGCCATCAGTCCGCACAGGGATGGCAATCAGCCCCAGCATTTT. It is translated as CAISPHRDGNQPQHF.

Comments on this clone: Compared with germline, one end of the junction differs, possibly owing to a read error. This chain links TRBV7-7 with TRBJ2-3, with TRBD1 matching 8 bases. CDR1 is SSHAT and CDR2 is FNYEAQ in the germline V gene (reference sequence). The CDR3 is 16 amino acids. Here the CDR3 DNA reads TGTGCTAGCAGCCCGGGACAGGCACTAGTAACAGATACGCAGTATTTT. The encoded protein is CASSPGQALVTDTQYF.

This clone showed up just a few times. J is TRBJ2-7 and V is TRBV27; D is possibly TRBD1 (5 bases). This CDR3 has 14 residues. From germline, CDR1 is MNHEY and CDR2 SMNVEV (reference sequence). V was clipped by 1 base and J by 2 bases, with 9 bases between them. The CDR3 protein is CASSLYGATYEQYF. As DNA, the CDR3 is TGTGCCAGCAGTTTATATGGGGCTACCTACGAGCAGTACTTC.